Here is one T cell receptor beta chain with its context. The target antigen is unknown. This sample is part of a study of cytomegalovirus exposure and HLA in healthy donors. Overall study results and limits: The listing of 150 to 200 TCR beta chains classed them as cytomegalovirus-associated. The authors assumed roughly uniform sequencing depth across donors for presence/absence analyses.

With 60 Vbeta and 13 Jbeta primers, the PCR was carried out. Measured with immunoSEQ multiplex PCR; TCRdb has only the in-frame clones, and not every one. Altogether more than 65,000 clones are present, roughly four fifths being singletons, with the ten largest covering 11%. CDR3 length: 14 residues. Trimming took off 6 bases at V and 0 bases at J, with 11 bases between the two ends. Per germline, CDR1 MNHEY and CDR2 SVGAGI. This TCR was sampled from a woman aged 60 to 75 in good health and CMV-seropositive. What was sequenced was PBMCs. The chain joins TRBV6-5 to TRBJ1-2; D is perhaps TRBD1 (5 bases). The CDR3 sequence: CASSHSGANYGYTF. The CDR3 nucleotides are TGTGCCAGCAGCCACTCGGGGGCTAACTATGGCTACACCTTC.